The 10 T cell receptor beta chains given below trace back to one sample, sequenced in a study of Graves' ophthalmopathy and Graves' hyperthyroidism. Amplified material comprised TCR beta CDR3 regions derived from RNA transcripts. HTBI-primed first-round RT-PCR preceded second-round multiplex PCR. TCRdb reprocessed the multiplex PCR reads with MiXCR, giving one entry per CDR3 protein. The sample has hundreds of thousands of distinct CDR3 sequences, about 40% seen once; the top ten hold 3% to 3.5%. The material sequenced was peripheral blood. These receptors were taken from an adult man with Graves' ophthalmopathy.

The rearrangement joins TRBV7-2 to TRBJ1-5, with 9 bases identical to TRBD1. Germline V gives CDR1 SGHTA, CDR2 FQGNSA. V was clipped by 5 bases and J by 3 bases; unmatched bases: 5. The CDR3 contains 15 residues. This chain's CDR3 is CASSPGQGYNQPQHF. The CDR3 coding sequence is TGTGCCAGCAGCCCCGGACAGGGGTACAATCAGCCCCAGCATTTT.

This clonotype was picked up many times. Germline and junction disagree at one end, which may indicate a read error. CDR3 DNA sequence: TGCGCCAGCAGCCCTCGTGGGGACACTGAAGCTTTCTTT. Residues: CASSPRGDTEAFF. The rearrangement uses TRBV9 and TRBJ1-1; D is unresolved. The CDR3 contains 13 residues. From germline, CDR1 is SGDLS and CDR2 YYNGEE.

J is TRBJ1-1 and V is TRBV10-3, with D uncertain. Trimming pared 6 bases from V and 7 bases from J, leaving 15 bases between. This CDR3 is built from 13 residues. The germline V gene has CDR1 ENHRY and CDR2 SYGVKD. DNA of the CDR3: TGTGCCATCAGGGGGTCTTCGGGGAATGAAGCTTTCTTT. Amino acids: CAIRGSSGNEAFF.

Comments on this clonotype: A clone one base away is much larger, so this may be a read error. The rearrangement uses TRBV20-1 and TRBJ1-5; D not resolved. Germline values: CDR1 DFQATT, CDR2 SNEGSKA (reference sequence). The CDR3 has 14 amino acids. The CDR3 nucleotides read TGCAGTGCTGGAGAGGCTGGTTCCAATCAGCCCCAGCATTTT. Its translation is CSAGEAGSNQPQHF.

This clonotype has more than one count but fewer than ten. This may arise from a read error, as a much more abundant clone is one base away. The chain couples TRBV10-3 to TRBJ1-5; no reliable D call. The V end was cut by 5 bases, the J end by 6 bases, with 17 bases between. CDR1 ENHRY and CDR2 SYGVKD come from the germline V gene. This CDR3 spans 15 amino acids. The CDR3 reads CAISTPGGDGQPQHF. CDR3 sequence (DNA): TGTGCCATCAGTACGCCAGGCGGCGACGGTCAGCCCCAGCATTTT.

The table lists this clonotype with many counts. This chain joins TRBV10-2 and TRBJ2-7, with TRBD1 matching over 12 bases. The germline V gene encodes CDR1 WSHSY and CDR2 SAAADI. V trimming: 7 bases; J trimming: 5 bases; junction bases outside the gene matches: 9. This CDR3 has 15 amino acids. CDR3 protein: CASKGSGTGGNEQYF. CDR3 bases: TGCGCCAGCAAGGGTTCCGGGACAGGGGGCAACGAGCAGTACTTC.

V gene TRBV10-3 combines with J gene TRBJ1-2; D gene ambiguous. V was clipped by 6 bases and J by 2 bases, with 10 bases between them. This CDR3 contains 13 residues. The germline CDR1 and CDR2 sequences are ENHRY and SYGVKD. In nucleotides, the CDR3 is TGTGCCATCAGAGCCCCAGGAAACTATGGCTACACCTTC. Its translation is CAIRAPGNYGYTF.

The chain joins TRBV20-1 to TRBJ2-2; the match to TRBD2 covers 13 bases. With V trimmed by 0 bases and J by 1 base, 5 bases remained unmatched. CDR3 length: 18 amino acids. Germline CDR1 is DFQATT and CDR2 is SNEGSKA (reference sequence). CDR3 amino acids: CSARDPGLAGRNTGELFF. CDR3 DNA sequence: TGCAGTGCTAGAGATCCGGGACTAGCGGGGAGGAACACCGGGGAGCTGTTTTTT.

This clonotype showed up many times. This chain connects TRBV12-3 or TRBV12-4 to TRBJ1-5, with 9 bases aligning to TRBD1. This CDR3 is 15 amino acids long. With 6 bases clipped from V and 6 bases from J, the junction kept 9 bases outside the gene matches. The CDR3 reads CASRRTGGQGQPQHF. CDR3 in DNA: TGTGCCAGCAGACGAACAGGGGGCCAGGGTCAGCCCCAGCATTTT.

This chain uses TRBV2 with TRBJ1-5; D remains unclear. The V end lost 6 bases, the J end lost 3 bases, and 9 bases lay between the germline ends. The CDR3 consists of 13 residues. Germline lookup yields CDR1 SNHLY and CDR2 FYNNEI. Here the CDR3 DNA reads TGTGCCAGCAGGTGGACCCTCAATCAGCCCCAGCATTTT. It is translated as CASRWTLNQPQHF.